The clone carrying this TCR beta chain appeared a few times. Sequencing used immunoSEQ v3. Data came from immunoSEQ multiplex PCR; TCRdb stores just in-frame clones and leaves some out. This table holds about 16,000 clones, 70% to 85% found once. Time point indicated: pre-treatment sample, taken before nivolumab and TIL therapy. Germline CDR1 is LGHNA and CDR2 is YSLEER. The length of the CDR3 is 12 residues. V lost 1 base, J lost 5 bases, and 5 bases lay in between. The data originate from a study of TIL therapy for anti-PD-1-resistant metastatic lung cancer. Source: blood, taken at baseline. The source of this sequence is a person aged 25-80 years with non-small cell lung cancer. This sequence joins TRBV4-3 and TRBJ1-2; D ambiguous. CDR3: CASSQGDYGYTF. The DNA for the CDR3 is TGCGCCAGCAGCCAAGGGGATTATGGCTACACCTTC.